This TCR beta chain was sequenced for a study of CD8 T cells in ankylosing spondylitis. Many counts were recorded for this clonotype. Its specificity is not known. The V and J ends lost 5 bases and 9 bases, in that order; junction bases with no gene match: 10. The length of the CDR3 is 14 residues. The germline V gene has CDR1 SEHNR and CDR2 FQNEAQ (reference sequence). Via MiXCR, TCRdb re-called the 5' RACE reads, giving one row per CDR3 protein. The sample holds approximately 90,000 distinct CDR3 sequences, about 8.3% seen once. Whole-study results and caveats: Among TCR beta sequences, a motif of eight highly homologous variants appeared characteristic of ankylosing spondylitis blood. Researchers report that disease-linked clones proved CD8+ and relatively rare in peripheral blood.

The chain combines TRBV7-9 with TRBJ2-4; 7 bases line up with TRBD1. Specimen: blood, either unsorted or a sorted T cell fraction (not recorded which). The clonotype originates from a male donor with ankylosing spondylitis or in good health (not recorded which). The DNA of the CDR3 is TGTGCCAGCAGCGCACGACAGGGTCGAGGCATTCAGTACTTC. Protein: CASSARQGRGIQYF.